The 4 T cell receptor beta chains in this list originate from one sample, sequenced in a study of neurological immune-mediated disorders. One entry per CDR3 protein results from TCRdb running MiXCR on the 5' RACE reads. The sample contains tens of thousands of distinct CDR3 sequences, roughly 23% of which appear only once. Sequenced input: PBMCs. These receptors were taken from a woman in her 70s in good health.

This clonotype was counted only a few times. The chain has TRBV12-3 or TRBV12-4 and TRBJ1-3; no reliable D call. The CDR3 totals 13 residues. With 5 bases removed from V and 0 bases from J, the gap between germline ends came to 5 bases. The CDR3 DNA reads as TGTGCCAGCAGTATCAGCTCTGGAAACACCATATATTTT. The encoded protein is CASSISSGNTIYF.

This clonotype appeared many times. DNA of the CDR3: TGCGCCAGCAGCTCCGGGACTAGAGGAGGGGAGACCCAGTACTTC. It yields the protein CASSSGTRGGETQYF. The chain links TRBV5-1 to TRBJ2-5; 8 bases align to TRBD2. The CDR3 loop spans 15 amino acids. The germline V gene has CDR1 SGHRS and CDR2 YFSETQ. Trimming removed 3 bases from V and 5 bases from J; junction bases left unmatched: 9.

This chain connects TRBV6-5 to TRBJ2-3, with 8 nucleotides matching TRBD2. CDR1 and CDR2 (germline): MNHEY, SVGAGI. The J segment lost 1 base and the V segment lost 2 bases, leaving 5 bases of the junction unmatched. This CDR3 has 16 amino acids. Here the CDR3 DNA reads TGTGCCAGCAGTTACCAGGTGACTAGCGGCACAGATACGCAGTATTTT. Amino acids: CASSYQVTSGTDTQYF.

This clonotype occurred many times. This CDR3 is CASSLFPASIGYGYTF. In DNA form, the CDR3 reads TGTGCCAGCAGTTTATTTCCCGCCTCTATCGGCTATGGCTACACCTTC. The gene calls are TRBV12-3 or TRBV12-4 and TRBJ1-2, with unresolved D. The CDR3 length is 16 residues. V was pared by 2 bases and J by 4 bases, with 17 bases between.